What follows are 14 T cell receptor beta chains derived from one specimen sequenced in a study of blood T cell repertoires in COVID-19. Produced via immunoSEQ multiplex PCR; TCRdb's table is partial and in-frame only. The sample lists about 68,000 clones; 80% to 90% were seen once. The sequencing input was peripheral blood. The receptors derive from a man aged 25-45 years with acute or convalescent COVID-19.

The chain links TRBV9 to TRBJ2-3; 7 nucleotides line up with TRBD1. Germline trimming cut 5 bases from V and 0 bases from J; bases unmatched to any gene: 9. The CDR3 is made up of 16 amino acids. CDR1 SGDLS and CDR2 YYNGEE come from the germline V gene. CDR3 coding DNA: TGTGCCAGCAGTTTAGGGACAGTAGCTAGCACAGATACGCAGTATTTT. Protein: CASSLGTVASTDTQYF.

CDR3 nucleotide sequence: TGTGCCAGCAGTGAATTGGGGGCCGATCACGAGCAGTACTTC. This codes for CASSELGADHEQYF. This chain joins TRBV25-1 and TRBJ2-7; possible D gene TRBD1, 6 bases. Trimming took 1 base from V and 5 from J, leaving 12 bases between them. Germline values: CDR1 MGHDK, CDR2 SYGVNS. This CDR3 spans 14 amino acids.

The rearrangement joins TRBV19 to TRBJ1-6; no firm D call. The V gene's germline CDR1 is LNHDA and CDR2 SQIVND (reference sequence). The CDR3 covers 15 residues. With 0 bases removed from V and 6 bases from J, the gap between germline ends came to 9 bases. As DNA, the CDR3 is TGTGCCAGTAGTATAGAAGACACTGGTAATTCACCCCTCCACTTT. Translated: CASSIEDTGNSPLHF.

The CDR3 reads CASSLSRDSTYEQYF. As DNA, the CDR3 is TGCGCCAGCAGCTTGTCCCGGGACAGTACCTACGAGCAGTACTTC. The chain combines TRBV5-1 with TRBJ2-7, with 7 bases that match TRBD1. Trimming cost V 1 base and J 2 bases; bases outside gene matches: 6. The CDR3 loop spans 15 amino acids. The germline CDR1 and CDR2 sequences are SGHRS and YFSETQ.

The CDR3 here is CASRHTDRSLALDNSPLHF. The CDR3 DNA is TGTGCCAGCAGACACACGGACAGGTCCCTGGCCCTTGATAATTCACCCCTCCACTTT. V gene TRBV7-3 combines with J gene TRBJ1-6; 7 positions match TRBD1. The CDR3 length is 19 residues. The ends lost 6 bases at V and 5 bases at J; junction bases unmatched: 19. Germline V gene data show CDR1 as SGHTA and CDR2 as FQGTGA.

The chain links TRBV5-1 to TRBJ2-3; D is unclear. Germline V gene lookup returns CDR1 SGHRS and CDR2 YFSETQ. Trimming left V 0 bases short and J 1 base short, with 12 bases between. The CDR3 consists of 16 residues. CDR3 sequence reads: CASSLGLIAGTDTQYF. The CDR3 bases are TGCGCCAGCAGCTTGGGTCTGATTGCGGGCACAGATACGCAGTATTTT.

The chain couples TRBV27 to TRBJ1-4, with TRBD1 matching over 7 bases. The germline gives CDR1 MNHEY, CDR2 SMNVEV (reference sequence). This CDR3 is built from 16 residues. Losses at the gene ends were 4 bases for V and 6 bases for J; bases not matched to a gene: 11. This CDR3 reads CASSSSRTGYYEKLFF. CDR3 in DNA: TGTGCCAGCAGTTCATCCCGGACAGGTTATTATGAAAAACTGTTTTTT.

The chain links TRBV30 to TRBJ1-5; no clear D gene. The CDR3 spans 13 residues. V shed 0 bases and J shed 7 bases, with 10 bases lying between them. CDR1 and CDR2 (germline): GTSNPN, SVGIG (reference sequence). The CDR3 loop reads CAWSVAGEQPQHF. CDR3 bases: TGTGCCTGGAGTGTTGCGGGAGAACAGCCCCAGCATTTT.

CDR3 sequence: CASSLLGEGLWDTQYF. The DNA for the CDR3 is TGTGCCAGCAGCTTACTCGGGGAGGGCCTTTGGGATACGCAGTATTTT. This chain links TRBV7-3 with TRBJ2-3, with TRBD2 matching over 7 bases. Trimming at V came to 2 bases and at J to 6 bases, leaving 11 bases not matched to a gene. Germline loops: CDR1 SGHTA, CDR2 FQGTGA. The CDR3 is 16 residues long.

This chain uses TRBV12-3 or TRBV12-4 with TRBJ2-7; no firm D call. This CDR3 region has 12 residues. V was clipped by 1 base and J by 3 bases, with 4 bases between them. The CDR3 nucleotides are TGTGCCAGCAGTTTAGTACACTACGAGCAGTACTTC. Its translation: CASSLVHYEQYF.

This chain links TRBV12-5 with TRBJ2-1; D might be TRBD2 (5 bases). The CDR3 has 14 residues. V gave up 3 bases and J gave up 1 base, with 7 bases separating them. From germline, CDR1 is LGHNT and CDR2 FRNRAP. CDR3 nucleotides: TGTGCTAGTGGTTTCGAGGGATCCTACAATGAGCAGTTCTTC. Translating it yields CASGFEGSYNEQFF. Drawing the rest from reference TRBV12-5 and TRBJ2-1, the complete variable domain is DARVTQTPRHKVTEMGQEVTMRCQPILGHNTVFWYRQTMMQGLELLAYFRNRAPLDDSGMPKDRFSAEMPDATLATLKIQPSEPRDSAVYFCASGFEGSYNEQFFGPGTRLTVL.

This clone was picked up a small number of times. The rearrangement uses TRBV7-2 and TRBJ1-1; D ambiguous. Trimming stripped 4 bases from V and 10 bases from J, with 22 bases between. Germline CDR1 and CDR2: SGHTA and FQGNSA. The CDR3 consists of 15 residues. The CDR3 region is CASSSYLGGLQSAFF. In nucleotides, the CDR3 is TGTGCCAGCAGCTCTTACTTAGGAGGGTTACAATCAGCTTTCTTT.

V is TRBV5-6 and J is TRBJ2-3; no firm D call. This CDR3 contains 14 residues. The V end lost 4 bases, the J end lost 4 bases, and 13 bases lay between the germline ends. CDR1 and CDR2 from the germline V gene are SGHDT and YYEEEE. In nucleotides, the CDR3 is TGTGCCAGCAGCGACGACCTAGTTGCAGATACGCAGTATTTT. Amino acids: CASSDDLVADTQYF. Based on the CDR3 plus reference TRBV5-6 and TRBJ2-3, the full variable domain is DAGVTQSPTHLIKTRGQQVTLRCSPKSGHDTVSWYQQALGQGPQFIFQYYEEEERQRGNFPDRFSGHQFPNYSSELNVNALLLGDSALYLCASSDDLVADTQYFGPGTRLTVL.

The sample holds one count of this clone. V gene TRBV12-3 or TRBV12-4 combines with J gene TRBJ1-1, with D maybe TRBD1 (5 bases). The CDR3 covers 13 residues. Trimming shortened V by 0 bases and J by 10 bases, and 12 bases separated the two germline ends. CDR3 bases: TGTGCCAGCAGTTTAGCTTCGAGGAGGGGAGCTTTCTTT. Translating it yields CASSLASRRGAFF.